The clone carrying this T cell receptor (beta chain) was counted once. Antigen specificity is unknown. The data derive from a study of PD-L1 blockade in urothelial cancer. Study details: About 90% of the roughly 30 patients were men who had bladder-origin urothelial cancer. T cell content in blood samples showed a median of around 140,000.

Study-wide findings and caveats: Durable-benefit patients had greater expansion of tumor-associated blood clones at 3 weeks.

Here immunoSEQ multiplex PCR was the method, and the copy in TCRdb shows in-frame clones only, minus some. In the table there are some 79,000 clones, 82% of which are singletons. The sequence was obtained from a man in his 70s with urothelial cancer. The source material was PBMCs, sampled around atezolizumab (anti-PD-L1) treatment.

The DNA of the CDR3 is TGTGCCAGTAGACTGGGGACTAGTCCCTCCAATTCACCCCTCCACTTT. Its translation is CASRLGTSPSNSPLHF. The chain links TRBV19 to TRBJ1-6; weak D call: TRBD1 (5 bases). CDR1 is LNHDA and CDR2 is SQIVND in the germline V gene (reference sequence). The CDR3 extends over 16 amino acids. V was clipped by 6 bases and J by 7 bases, with 19 bases between them.